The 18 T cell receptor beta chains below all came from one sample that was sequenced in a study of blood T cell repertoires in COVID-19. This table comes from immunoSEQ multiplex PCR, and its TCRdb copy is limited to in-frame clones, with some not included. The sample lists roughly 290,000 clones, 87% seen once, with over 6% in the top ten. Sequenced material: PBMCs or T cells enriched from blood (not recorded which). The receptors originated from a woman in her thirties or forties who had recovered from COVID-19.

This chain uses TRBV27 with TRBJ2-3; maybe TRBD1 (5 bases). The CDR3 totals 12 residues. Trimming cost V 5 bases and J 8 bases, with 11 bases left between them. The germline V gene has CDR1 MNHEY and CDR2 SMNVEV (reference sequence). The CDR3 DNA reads TGTGCCAGCAGTATGAAGCAGGGTACGCAGTATTTT. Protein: CASSMKQGTQYF.

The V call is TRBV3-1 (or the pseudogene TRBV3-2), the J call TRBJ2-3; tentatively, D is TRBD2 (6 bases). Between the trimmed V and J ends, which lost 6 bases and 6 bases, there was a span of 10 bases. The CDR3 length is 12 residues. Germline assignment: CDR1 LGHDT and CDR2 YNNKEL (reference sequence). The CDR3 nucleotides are TGTGCCAGCAGTCATGGAGGGGATACGCAGTATTTT. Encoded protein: CASSHGGDTQYF.

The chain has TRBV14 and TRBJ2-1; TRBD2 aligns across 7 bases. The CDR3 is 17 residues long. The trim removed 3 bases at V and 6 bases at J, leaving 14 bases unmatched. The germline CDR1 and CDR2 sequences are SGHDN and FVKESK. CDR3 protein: CASSQGWGRDRVNEQFF. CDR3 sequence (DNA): TGTGCCAGCAGCCAGGGTTGGGGGAGGGACCGCGTCAATGAGCAGTTCTTC. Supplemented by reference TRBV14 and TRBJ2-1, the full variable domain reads EAGVTQFPSHSVIEKGQTVTLRCDPISGHDNLYWYRRVMGKEIKFLLHFVKESKQDESGMPNNRFLAERTGGTYSTLKVQPAELEDSGVYFCASSQGWGRDRVNEQFFGPGTRLTVL.

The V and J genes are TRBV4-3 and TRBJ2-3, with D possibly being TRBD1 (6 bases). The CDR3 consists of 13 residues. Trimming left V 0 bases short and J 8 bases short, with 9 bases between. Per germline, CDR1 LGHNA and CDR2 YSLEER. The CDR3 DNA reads TGCGCCAGCAGCCAAGATGCAGGGGCTACGCAGTATTTT. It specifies CASSQDAGATQYF.

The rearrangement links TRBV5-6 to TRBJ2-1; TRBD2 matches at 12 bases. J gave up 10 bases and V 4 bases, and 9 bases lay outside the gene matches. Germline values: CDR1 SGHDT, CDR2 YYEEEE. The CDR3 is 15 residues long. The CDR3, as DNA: TGTGCCAGCAGCGCGGCGGGACTAGCGGGTCCCGAGCAGTTCTTC. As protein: CASSAAGLAGPEQFF. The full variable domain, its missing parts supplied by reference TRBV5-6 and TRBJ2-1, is DAGVTQSPTHLIKTRGQQVTLRCSPKSGHDTVSWYQQALGQGPQFIFQYYEEEERQRGNFPDRFSGHQFPNYSSELNVNALLLGDSALYLCASSAAGLAGPEQFFGPGTRLTVL.

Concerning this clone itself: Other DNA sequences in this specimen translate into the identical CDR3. This chain's CDR3 is CASSLGGRPQETQYF. CDR3 coding DNA: TGTGCCAGCAGCTTAGGCGGGAGGCCGCAAGAGACCCAGTACTTC. This chain uses TRBV7-3 with TRBJ2-5, with 8 positions matching TRBD2. The J segment lost 2 bases and the V segment lost 2 bases, leaving 4 bases of the junction unmatched. Germline CDR1 is SGHTA and CDR2 is FQGTGA. CDR3 size: 15 residues. Together with reference TRBV7-3 and TRBJ2-5, the CDR3 gives the full variable domain: GAGVSQTPSNKVTEKGKYVELRCDPISGHTALYWYRQSLGQGPEFLIYFQGTGAADDSGLPNDRFFAVRPEGSVSTLKIQRTERGDSAVYLCASSLGGRPQETQYFGPGTRLLVL.

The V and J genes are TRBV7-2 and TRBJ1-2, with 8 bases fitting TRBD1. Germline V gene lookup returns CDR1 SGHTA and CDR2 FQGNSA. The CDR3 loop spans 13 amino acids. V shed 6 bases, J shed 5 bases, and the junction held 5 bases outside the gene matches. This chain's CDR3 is CASSMDRVYGYTF. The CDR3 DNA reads TGTGCCAGCAGTATGGACAGGGTGTATGGCTACACCTTC.

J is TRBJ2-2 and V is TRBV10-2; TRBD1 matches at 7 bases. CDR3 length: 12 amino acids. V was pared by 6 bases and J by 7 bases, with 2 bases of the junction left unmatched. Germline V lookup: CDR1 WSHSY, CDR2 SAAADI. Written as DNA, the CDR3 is TGCGCCAGCAGGACAGGGCACGGGGAGCTGTTTTTT. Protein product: CASRTGHGELFF.

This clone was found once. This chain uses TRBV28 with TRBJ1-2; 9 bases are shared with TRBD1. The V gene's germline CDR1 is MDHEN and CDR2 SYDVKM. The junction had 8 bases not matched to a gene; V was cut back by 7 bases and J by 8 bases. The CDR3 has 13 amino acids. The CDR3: CASTRDRVGGYTF. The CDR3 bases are TGTGCCAGCACCCGGGACAGGGTGGGCGGCTACACCTTC.

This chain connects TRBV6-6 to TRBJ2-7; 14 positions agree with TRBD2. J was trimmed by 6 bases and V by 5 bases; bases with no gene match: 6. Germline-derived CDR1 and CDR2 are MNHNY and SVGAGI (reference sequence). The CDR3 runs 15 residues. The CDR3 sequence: CASSKGTSGSSEQYF. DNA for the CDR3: TGTGCCAGCAGTAAGGGGACTAGCGGGAGCTCCGAGCAGTACTTC.

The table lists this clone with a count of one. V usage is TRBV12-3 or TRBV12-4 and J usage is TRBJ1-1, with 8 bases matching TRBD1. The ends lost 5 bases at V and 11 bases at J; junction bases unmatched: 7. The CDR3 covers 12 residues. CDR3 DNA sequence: TGTGCCAGCAGTCCCAGGGGGCGCGGGGCTTTCTTT. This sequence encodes CASSPRGRGAFF.

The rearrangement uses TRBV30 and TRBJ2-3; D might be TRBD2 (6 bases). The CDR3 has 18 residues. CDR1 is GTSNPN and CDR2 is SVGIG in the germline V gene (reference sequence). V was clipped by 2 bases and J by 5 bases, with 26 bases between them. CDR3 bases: TGTGCCTGGAGTACAGGCCGGGACTCACTTTCCCGTCAAGATACGCAGTATTTT. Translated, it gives CAWSTGRDSLSRQDTQYF.

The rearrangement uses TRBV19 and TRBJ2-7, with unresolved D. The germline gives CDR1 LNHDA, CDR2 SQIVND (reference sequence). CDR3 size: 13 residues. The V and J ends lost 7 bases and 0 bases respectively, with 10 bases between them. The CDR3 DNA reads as TGTGCCAGTAAATTCGCGAGCTCCTACGAGCAGTACTTC. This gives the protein CASKFASSYEQYF.

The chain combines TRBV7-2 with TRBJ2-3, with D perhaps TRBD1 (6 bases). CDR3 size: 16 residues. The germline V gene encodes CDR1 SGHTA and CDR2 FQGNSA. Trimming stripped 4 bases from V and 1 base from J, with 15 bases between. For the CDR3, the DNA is TGTGCCAGCAGCTACTCGATAGGGGGTGGCACAGATACGCAGTATTTT. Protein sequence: CASSYSIGGGTDTQYF. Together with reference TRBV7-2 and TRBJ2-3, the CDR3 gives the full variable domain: GAGVSQSPSNKVTEKGKDVELRCDPISGHTALYWYRQSLGQGLEFLIYFQGNSAPDKSGLPSDRFSAERTGGSVSTLTIQRTQQEDSAVYLCASSYSIGGGTDTQYFGPGTRLTVL.

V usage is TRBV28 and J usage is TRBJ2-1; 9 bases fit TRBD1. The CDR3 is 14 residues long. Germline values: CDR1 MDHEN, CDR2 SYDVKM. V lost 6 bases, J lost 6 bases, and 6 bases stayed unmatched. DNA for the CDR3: TGTGCCAGCAGAGGACAACAGGGGGCCAATGAGCAGTTCTTC. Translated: CASRGQQGANEQFF.

CDR3 protein: CAWSPWRDGEQFF. As DNA, the CDR3 is TGTGCCTGGAGTCCATGGCGGGACGGTGAGCAGTTCTTC. The chain joins TRBV30 to TRBJ2-1; perhaps TRBD2 as D (6 bases). The CDR3 has 13 residues. The germline V and J ends were trimmed by 2 bases and 9 bases, with 14 bases remaining between them. Germline CDR1 reads GTSNPN; CDR2 reads SVGIG (reference sequence).

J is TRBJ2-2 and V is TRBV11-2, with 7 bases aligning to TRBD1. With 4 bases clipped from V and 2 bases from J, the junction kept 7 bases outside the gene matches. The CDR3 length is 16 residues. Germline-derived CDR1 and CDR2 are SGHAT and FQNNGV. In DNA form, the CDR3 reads TGTGCCAGCAGCTCCCTTCGACAGGGCAACACCGGGGAGCTGTTTTTT. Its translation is CASSSLRQGNTGELFF.

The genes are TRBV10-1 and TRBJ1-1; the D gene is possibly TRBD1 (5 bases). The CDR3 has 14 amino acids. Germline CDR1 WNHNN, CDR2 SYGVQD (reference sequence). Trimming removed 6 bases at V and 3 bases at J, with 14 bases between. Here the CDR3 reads CASREGRADTEAFF. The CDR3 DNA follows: TGCGCCAGCAGGGAGGGGCGGGCGGACACTGAAGCTTTCTTT.